This TCR beta chain was documented in a study of CD8+ T cells in alopecia areata. The sequencing template was cDNA reverse transcribed from extracted RNA. The data were produced by immunoSEQ multiplex PCR, yet TCRdb's version contains in-frame clones alone and is incomplete. The sample consists of roughly 64,000 clones, 46% of them appearing once. Trimming cost V 4 bases and J 1 base; bases outside gene matches: 6. The CDR3 sequence is 15 residues long. The germline CDR1 and CDR2 sequences are SGHTA and FQGNSA. The treatment denotes: oral pan-JAK inhibitor, 5-10 mg twice daily. The chain links TRBV7-2 to TRBJ1-1, with TRBD1 matching 7 bases. This receptor was identified in a human donor with alopecia areata. This specimen consisted of CD8+ T cells sorted from blood, obtained at approximately week 39, from a patient treated with tofacitinib. The CDR3 sequence is CASSSHRGPNTEAFF. The CDR3 bases are TGTGCCAGCAGCTCACACAGGGGTCCGAACACTGAAGCTTTCTTT.